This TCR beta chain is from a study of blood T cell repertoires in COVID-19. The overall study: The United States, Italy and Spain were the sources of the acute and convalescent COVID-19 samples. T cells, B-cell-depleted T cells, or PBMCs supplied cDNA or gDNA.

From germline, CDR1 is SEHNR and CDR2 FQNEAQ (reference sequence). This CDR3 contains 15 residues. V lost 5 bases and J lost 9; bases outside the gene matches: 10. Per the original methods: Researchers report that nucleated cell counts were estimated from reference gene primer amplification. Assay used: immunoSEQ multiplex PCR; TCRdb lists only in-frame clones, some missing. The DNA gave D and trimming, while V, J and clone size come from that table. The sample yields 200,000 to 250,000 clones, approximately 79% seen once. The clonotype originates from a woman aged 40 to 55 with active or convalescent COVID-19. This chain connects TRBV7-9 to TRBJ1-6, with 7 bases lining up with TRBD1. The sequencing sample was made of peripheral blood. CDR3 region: CASSRWGQTSSPLHF. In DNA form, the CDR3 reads TGTGCCAGCAGCCGGTGGGGACAGACATCTTCACCCCTCCACTTT.